Below, 11 T cell receptor beta chains from the same sample are listed, as sequenced in a study of control samples from healthy donors and cancer patients. The protocol was immunoSEQ multiplex PCR, while the TCRdb copy is restricted to in-frame clones and leaves out a portion. The table shows 15,000 to 20,000 clones, with about 82% occurring only once. The specimen was PBMCs. The receptors stem from a woman between 65 and 79 years old with colorectal cancer.

The chain combines TRBV29-1 with TRBJ1-4; a possible D gene is TRBD1 (6 bases). This CDR3 is built from 12 residues. Trimming pared 6 bases from V and 6 bases from J, leaving 11 bases between. Germline V gene sequence: CDR1 SQVTM, CDR2 ANQGSEA. The CDR3 coding sequence is TGCAGCGTGACTGGGGGCGATGAAAAACTGTTTTTT. This sequence encodes CSVTGGDEKLFF.

This sequence joins TRBV6-4 and TRBJ2-3; D is perhaps TRBD1 or TRBD2 (6 bases each). CDR1 is MRHNA, CDR2 SNTAGT, per germline. The V end was cut by 2 bases, the J end by 4 bases, with 19 bases between. The CDR3 totals 17 residues. CDR3 sequence reads: CASSDTGPGGGADTQYF. The CDR3 bases are TGTGCCAGCAGTGACACTGGCCCTGGAGGGGGAGCAGATACGCAGTATTTT.

The chain employs TRBV4-2 and TRBJ1-2, with a possible D match to TRBD1 (6 bases). Trimming took 0 bases from V and 5 from J, leaving 13 bases between them. Germline CDR1 LGHNA, CDR2 YNFKEQ. This CDR3 spans 15 amino acids. CDR3 sequence reads: CASSQEIRTAYGYTF. For the CDR3, the DNA is TGTGCCAGCAGCCAAGAAATCCGGACAGCTTATGGCTACACCTTC.

The chain employs TRBV4-3 and TRBJ1-2; the D is unclear. Looked up from germline, CDR1 is LGHNA and CDR2 is YSLEER. Trimming removed 0 bases from V and 3 bases from J, with 14 bases in between. CDR3 size: 16 residues. CDR3 nucleotide sequence: TGCGCCAGCAGCCAAGATGTGAGGAGCTGGGACTATGGCTACACCTTC. Translating gives CASSQDVRSWDYGYTF.

This clone was seen a handful of times. The chain links TRBV14 to TRBJ2-6; D ambiguous. The germline V gene has CDR1 SGHDN and CDR2 FVKESK. V was clipped by 4 bases and J by 4 bases, with 8 bases between them. The CDR3 is 14 residues long. The CDR3 sequence is CASSPLGGANVLTF. The CDR3 nucleotides are TGTGCCAGCAGCCCCCTCGGAGGGGCCAACGTCCTGACTTTC.

The chain couples TRBV6-5 to TRBJ1-6, with 9 bases that match TRBD1. Germline V lookup: CDR1 MNHEY, CDR2 SVGAGI. Trimming cost V 2 bases and J 7 bases; bases outside gene matches: 6. This CDR3 contains 16 residues. Here the CDR3 DNA reads TGTGCCAGCAGTTACCGGAGCGGGACAGGGAATTCACCCCTCCACTTT. This encodes CASSYRSGTGNSPLHF.

This chain uses TRBV9 with TRBJ2-7, with unresolved D. CDR1 and CDR2 (germline): SGDLS, YYNGEE. The V and J ends lost 3 bases and 2 bases respectively, with 9 bases between them. CDR3 length equals 13 residues. CDR3 bases: TGTGCCAGCAGCGACGACGGAACCTACGAGCAGTACTTC. Its translation is CASSDDGTYEQYF.

J is TRBJ2-5 and V is TRBV4-3, with D uncertain. Germline lookup yields CDR1 LGHNA and CDR2 YSLEER. Trimming removed 2 bases at V and 2 bases at J, with 6 bases between. The CDR3 is 13 amino acids. The CDR3 sequence is CASSQQVQETQYF. DNA of the CDR3: TGCGCCAGCAGCCAACAGGTTCAAGAGACCCAGTACTTC.

V usage is TRBV7-3 and J usage is TRBJ2-2; D uncertain. This CDR3 has 11 amino acids. Looked up from germline, CDR1 is SGHTA and CDR2 is FQGTGA. The V gene lost 3 bases and the J gene lost 5 bases, with 1 base spanning the gap. CDR3 sequence reads: CASSFTGELFF. In nucleotides, the CDR3 is TGTGCCAGCAGCTTTACCGGGGAGCTGTTTTTT.

This sequence joins TRBV11-3 and TRBJ1-2; D remains unclear. Between the trimmed V and J ends, which lost 5 bases and 0 bases, there was a span of 19 bases. The CDR3 covers 17 residues. Per the germline V gene, CDR1 is SGHNT and CDR2 is YENEEA. The CDR3 reads CASSRTGLGSTNYGYTF. DNA of the CDR3: TGTGCCAGCAGCCGCACGGGCCTGGGATCCACTAACTATGGCTACACCTTC.

This chain joins TRBV9 and TRBJ2-3; D gene ambiguous. CDR1 is SGDLS and CDR2 is YYNGEE in the germline V gene. Trimming removed 0 bases from V and 2 bases from J, with 13 bases in between. There are 16 residues in the CDR3. The DNA of the CDR3 is TGTGCCAGCAGCGTAGGCTCCCGCCGGGCCACAGATACGCAGTATTTT. As protein: CASSVGSRRATDTQYF. The full variable domain, rest sourced from reference TRBV9 and TRBJ2-3, is DSGVTQTPKHLITATGQRVTLRCSPRSGDLSVYWYQQSLDQGLQFLIQYYNGEERAKGNILERFSAQQFPDLHSELNLSSLELGDSALYFCASSVGSRRATDTQYFGPGTRLTVL.